A single sample gave rise to the 4 T cell receptor beta chains below, sequenced in a study of technical replicates of blood from a handful of donors. Sequencing was performed with immunoSEQ multiplex PCR; in TCRdb, only in-frame clones are kept and a portion is missing. The sample records about 93,000 clones, 95% being singletons. Material for sequencing was T cells isolated from PBMCs. The origin of the receptors is a human donor in good health.

This chain connects TRBV13 to TRBJ2-5; 8 nucleotides match TRBD2. The V gene end was trimmed by 0 bases and the J gene end by 6 bases; junction bases not matched to a gene: 9. This CDR3 is built from 16 residues. Germline CDR1 is PRHDT and CDR2 is FYEKMQ (reference sequence). DNA of the CDR3: TGTGCCAGCAGCTTAGGCCGGGGGGGGCGCCTAAAGACCCAGTACTTC. This encodes CASSLGRGGRLKTQYF. The full variable domain, with the rest looked up from reference TRBV13 and TRBJ2-5, is AAGVIQSPRHLIKEKRETATLKCYPIPRHDTVYWYQQGPGQDPQFLISFYEKMQSDKGSIPDRFSAQQFSDYHSELNMSSLELGDSALYFCASSLGRGGRLKTQYFGPGTRLLVL.

The chain employs TRBV5-1 and TRBJ2-5, with D hard to call. The CDR3 consists of 11 residues. Per germline, CDR1 SGHRS and CDR2 YFSETQ. Trimming shortened V by 2 bases and J by 12 bases, and 11 bases separated the two germline ends. As DNA, the CDR3 is TGCGCCAGCAGCTTAGACAACTCGGAGTACTTC. This codes for CASSLDNSEYF.

The genes are TRBV2 and TRBJ1-1, with 8 nucleotides matching TRBD1. The V gene end was trimmed by 3 bases and the J gene end by 2 bases; junction bases not matched to a gene: 8. CDR3 length: 16 amino acids. CDR1 SNHLY and CDR2 FYNNEI come from the germline V gene. The CDR3 coding sequence is TGTGCCAGCAGTGACCTTGGACAGGGCCTCAACACTGAAGCTTTCTTT. Amino acids: CASSDLGQGLNTEAFF.

V usage is TRBV7-3 and J usage is TRBJ2-1; 7 bases fit TRBD2. The junction had 2 bases not matched to a gene; V was cut back by 2 bases and J by 7 bases. CDR3 size: 13 residues. Germline loops: CDR1 SGHTA, CDR2 FQGTGA. For the CDR3, the DNA is TGTGCCAGCAGCTTAGGGGGGGTTAATGAGCAGTTCTTC. As protein: CASSLGGVNEQFF.